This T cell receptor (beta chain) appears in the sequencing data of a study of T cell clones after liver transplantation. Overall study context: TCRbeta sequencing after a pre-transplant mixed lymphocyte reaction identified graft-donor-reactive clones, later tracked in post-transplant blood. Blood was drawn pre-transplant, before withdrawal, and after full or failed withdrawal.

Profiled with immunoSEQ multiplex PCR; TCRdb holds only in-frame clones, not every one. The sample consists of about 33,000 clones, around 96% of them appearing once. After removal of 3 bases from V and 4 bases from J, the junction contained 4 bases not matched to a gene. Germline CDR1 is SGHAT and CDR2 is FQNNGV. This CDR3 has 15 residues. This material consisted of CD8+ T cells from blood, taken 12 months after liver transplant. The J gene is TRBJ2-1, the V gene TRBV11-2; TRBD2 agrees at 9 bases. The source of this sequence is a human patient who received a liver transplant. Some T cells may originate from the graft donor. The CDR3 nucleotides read TGTGCCAGCAGCTTCGTGACTAGCGGTTACAATGAGCAGTTCTTC. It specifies CASSFVTSGYNEQFF.